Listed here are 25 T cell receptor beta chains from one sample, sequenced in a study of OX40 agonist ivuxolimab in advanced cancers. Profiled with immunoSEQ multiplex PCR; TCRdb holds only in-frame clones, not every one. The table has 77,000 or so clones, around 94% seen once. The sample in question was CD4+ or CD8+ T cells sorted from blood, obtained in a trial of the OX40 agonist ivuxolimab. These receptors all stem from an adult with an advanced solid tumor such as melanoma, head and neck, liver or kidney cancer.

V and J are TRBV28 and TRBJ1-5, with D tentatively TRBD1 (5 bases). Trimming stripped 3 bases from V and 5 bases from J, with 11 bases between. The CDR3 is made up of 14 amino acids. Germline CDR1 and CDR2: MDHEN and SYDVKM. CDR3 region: CASSFAGGYQPQHF. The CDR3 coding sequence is TGTGCCAGCAGTTTTGCGGGGGGGTATCAGCCCCAGCATTTT.

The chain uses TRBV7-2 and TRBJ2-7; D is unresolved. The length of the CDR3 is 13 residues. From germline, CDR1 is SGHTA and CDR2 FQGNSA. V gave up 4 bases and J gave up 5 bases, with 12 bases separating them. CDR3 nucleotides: TGTGCCAGCAGCTCCTACCCCCTGGACGAGCAGTACTTC. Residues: CASSSYPLDEQYF. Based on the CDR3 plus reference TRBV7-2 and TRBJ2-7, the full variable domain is GAGVSQSPSNKVTEKGKDVELRCDPISGHTALYWYRQSLGQGLEFLIYFQGNSAPDKSGLPSDRFSAERTGGSVSTLTIQRTQQEDSAVYLCASSSYPLDEQYFGPGTRLTVT.

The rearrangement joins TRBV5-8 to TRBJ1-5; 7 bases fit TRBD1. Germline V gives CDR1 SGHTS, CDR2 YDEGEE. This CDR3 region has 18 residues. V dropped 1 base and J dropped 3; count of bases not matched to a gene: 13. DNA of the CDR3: TGTGCCAGCAGCTTGTCCCCCCCGACAGGGAGCCCCAATCAGCCCCAGCATTTT. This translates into CASSLSPPTGSPNQPQHF.

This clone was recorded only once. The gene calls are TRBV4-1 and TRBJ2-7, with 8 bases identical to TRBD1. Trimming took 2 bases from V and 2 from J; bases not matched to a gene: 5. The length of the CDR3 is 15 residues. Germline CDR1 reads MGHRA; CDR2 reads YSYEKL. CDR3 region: CASSQRLQGAYEQYF. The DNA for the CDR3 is TGCGCCAGCAGCCAAAGATTACAGGGGGCCTACGAGCAGTACTTC.

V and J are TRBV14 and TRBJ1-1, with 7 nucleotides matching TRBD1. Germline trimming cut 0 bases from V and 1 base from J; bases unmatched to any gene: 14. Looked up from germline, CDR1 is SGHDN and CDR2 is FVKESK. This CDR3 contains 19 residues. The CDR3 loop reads CASSQEDVWTGQRNTEAFF. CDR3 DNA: TGTGCCAGCAGCCAAGAAGATGTATGGACAGGCCAAAGGAACACTGAAGCTTTCTTT. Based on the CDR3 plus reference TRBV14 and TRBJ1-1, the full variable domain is EAGVTQFPSHSVIEKGQTVTLRCDPISGHDNLYWYRRVMGKEIKFLLHFVKESKQDESGMPNNRFLAERTGGTYSTLKVQPAELEDSGVYFCASSQEDVWTGQRNTEAFFGQGTRLTVV.

The CDR3 protein is CASSLDSSYEQYF. CDR3 DNA sequence: TGTGCCAGCAGCTTAGATAGCAGCTACGAGCAGTACTTC. The chain recombines TRBV7-9 with TRBJ2-7; D gene uncertain. Between the trimmed V and J ends, which lost 1 base and 3 bases, there was a span of 7 bases. Germline-derived CDR1 and CDR2 are SEHNR and FQNEAQ (reference sequence). CDR3 length: 13 residues.

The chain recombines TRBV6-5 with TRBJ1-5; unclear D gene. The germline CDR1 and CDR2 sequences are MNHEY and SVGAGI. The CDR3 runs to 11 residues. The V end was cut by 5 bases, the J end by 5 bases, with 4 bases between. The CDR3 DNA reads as TGTGCCAGCAGTAGAGATCAGCCCCAGCATTTT. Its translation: CASSRDQPQHF.

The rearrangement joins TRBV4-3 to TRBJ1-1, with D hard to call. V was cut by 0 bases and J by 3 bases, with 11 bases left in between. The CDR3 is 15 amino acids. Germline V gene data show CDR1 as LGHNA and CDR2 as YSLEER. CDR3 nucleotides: TGCGCCAGCAGCCAAGAATCTTTCGTTGACACTGAAGCTTTCTTT. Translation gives CASSQESFVDTEAFF.

CDR3 loop: CAISGPGGDTGTYEQYF. In nucleotides, the CDR3 is TGTGCCATCAGTGGTCCCGGGGGAGACACTGGTACCTACGAGCAGTACTTC. V gene TRBV10-3 combines with J gene TRBJ2-7; D is possibly TRBD2 (6 bases). The V and J ends lost 4 bases and 2 bases respectively, with 21 bases between them. Germline V gene data show CDR1 as ENHRY and CDR2 as SYGVKD. This CDR3 has 17 residues.

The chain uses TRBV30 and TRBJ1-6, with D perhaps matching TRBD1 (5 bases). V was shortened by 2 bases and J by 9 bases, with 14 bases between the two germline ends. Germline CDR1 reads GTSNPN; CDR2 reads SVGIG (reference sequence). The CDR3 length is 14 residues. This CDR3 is CAWSRGLGISPLHF. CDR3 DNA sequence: TGTGCCTGGAGTAGGGGACTGGGGATTTCACCCCTCCACTTT.

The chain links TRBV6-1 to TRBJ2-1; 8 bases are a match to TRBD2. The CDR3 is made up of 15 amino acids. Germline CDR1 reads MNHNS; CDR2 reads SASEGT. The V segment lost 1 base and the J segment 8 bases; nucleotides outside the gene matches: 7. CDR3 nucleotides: TGTGCCAGCAGTGAAGTAAGCGGGAGTGGCGATGAGCAGTTCTTC. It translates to CASSEVSGSGDEQFF.

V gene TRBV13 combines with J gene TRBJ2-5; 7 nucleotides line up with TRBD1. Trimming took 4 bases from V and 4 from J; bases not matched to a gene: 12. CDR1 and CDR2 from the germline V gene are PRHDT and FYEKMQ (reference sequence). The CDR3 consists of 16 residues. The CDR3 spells CASSSQLGQLIETQYF. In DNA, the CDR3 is TGTGCCAGCAGCTCACAATTGGGACAGCTAATAGAGACCCAGTACTTC.

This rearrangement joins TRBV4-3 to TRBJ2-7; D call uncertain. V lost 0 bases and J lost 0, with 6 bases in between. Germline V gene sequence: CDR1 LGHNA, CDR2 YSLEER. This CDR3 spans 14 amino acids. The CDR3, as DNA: TGCGCCAGCAGCCAAGATTCAGCCTCCTACGAGCAGTACTTC. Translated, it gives CASSQDSASYEQYF.

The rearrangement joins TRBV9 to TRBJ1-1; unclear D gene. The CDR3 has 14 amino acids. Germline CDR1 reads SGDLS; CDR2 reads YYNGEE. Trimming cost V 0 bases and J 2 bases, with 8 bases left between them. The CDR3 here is CASSVADFNTEAFF. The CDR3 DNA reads TGTGCCAGCAGCGTAGCTGACTTTAACACTGAAGCTTTCTTT.

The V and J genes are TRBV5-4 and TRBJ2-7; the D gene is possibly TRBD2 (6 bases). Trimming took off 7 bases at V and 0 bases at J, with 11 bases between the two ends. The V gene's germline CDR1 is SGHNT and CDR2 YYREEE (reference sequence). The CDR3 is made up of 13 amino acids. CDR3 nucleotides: TGTGCCAGCGGGGCGGAGGGCTCCTACGAGCAGTACTTC. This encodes CASGAEGSYEQYF.

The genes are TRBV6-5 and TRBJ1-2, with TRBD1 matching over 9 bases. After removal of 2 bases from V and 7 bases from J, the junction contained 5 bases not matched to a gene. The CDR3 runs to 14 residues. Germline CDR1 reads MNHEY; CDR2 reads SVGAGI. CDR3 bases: TGTGCCAGCAGTTACGAGGACAGGGGTAGTGGCTACACCTTC. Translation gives CASSYEDRGSGYTF.

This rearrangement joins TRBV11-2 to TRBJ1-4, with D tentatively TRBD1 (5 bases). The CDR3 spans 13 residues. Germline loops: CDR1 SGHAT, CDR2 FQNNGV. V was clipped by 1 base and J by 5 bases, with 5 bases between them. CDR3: CASSLGGNEKLFF. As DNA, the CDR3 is TGTGCCAGCAGCTTAGGGGGGAATGAAAAACTGTTTTTT.

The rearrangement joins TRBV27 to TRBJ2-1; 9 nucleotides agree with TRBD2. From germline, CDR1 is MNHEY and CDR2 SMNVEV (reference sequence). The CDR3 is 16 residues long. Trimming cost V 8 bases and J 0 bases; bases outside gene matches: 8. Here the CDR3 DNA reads TGTGCCAGCGGGGCTAGCGGGGTCAGCTCCTACAATGAGCAGTTCTTC. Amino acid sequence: CASGASGVSSYNEQFF.

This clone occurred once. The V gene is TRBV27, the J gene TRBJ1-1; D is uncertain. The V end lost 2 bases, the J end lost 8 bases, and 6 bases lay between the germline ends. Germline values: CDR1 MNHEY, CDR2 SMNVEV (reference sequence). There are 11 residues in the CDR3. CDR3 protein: CASSLGLEAFF. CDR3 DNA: TGTGCCAGCAGTTTAGGACTAGAAGCTTTCTTT.

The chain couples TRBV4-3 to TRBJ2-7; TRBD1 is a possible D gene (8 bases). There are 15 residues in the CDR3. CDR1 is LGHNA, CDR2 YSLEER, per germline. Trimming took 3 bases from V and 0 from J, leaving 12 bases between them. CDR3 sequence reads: CASSHTGGVSYEQYF. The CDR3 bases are TGCGCCAGCAGCCATACAGGGGGGGTCTCCTACGAGCAGTACTTC.

The CDR3 nucleotides read TGTGCCAGCAGCCCAACAGGGGGCCGTCAAGAGACCCAGTACTTC. Translation: CASSPTGGRQETQYF. The genes are TRBV5-6 and TRBJ2-5; 9 positions agree with TRBD1. Looked up from germline, CDR1 is SGHDT and CDR2 is YYEEEE. This CDR3 has 15 residues. J was trimmed by 2 bases and V by 4 bases; bases with no gene match: 6. The whole variable domain, remainder taken from reference TRBV5-6 and TRBJ2-5, is DAGVTQSPTHLIKTRGQQVTLRCSPKSGHDTVSWYQQALGQGPQFIFQYYEEEERQRGNFPDRFSGHQFPNYSSELNVNALLLGDSALYLCASSPTGGRQETQYFGPGTRLLVL.

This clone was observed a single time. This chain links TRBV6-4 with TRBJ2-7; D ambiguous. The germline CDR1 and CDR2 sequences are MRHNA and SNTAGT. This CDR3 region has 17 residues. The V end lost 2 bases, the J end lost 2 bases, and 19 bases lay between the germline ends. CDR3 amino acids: CASSDPPRSMETYEQYF. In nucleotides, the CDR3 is TGTGCCAGCAGTGACCCCCCTAGGTCTATGGAGACCTACGAGCAGTACTTC.

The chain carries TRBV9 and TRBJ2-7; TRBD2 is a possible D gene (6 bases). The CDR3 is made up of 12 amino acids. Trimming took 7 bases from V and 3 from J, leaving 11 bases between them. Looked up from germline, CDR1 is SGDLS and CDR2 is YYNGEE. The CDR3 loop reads CASGDSDYEQYF. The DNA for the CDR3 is TGTGCCAGCGGGGACTCGGACTACGAGCAGTACTTC.

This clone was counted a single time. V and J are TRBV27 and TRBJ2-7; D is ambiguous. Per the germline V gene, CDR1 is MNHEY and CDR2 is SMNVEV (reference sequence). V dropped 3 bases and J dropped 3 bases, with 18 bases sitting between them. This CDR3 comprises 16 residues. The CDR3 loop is CASSFSPSQMGYEQYF. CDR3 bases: TGTGCCAGCAGTTTCTCCCCTTCACAGATGGGCTACGAGCAGTACTTC.

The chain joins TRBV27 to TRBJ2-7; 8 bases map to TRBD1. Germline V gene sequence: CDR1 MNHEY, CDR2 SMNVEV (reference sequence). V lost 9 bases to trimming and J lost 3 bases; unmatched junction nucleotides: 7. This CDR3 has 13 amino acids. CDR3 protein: CASRGQAHYEQYF. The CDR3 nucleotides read TGTGCCAGTAGGGGACAGGCTCACTACGAGCAGTACTTC.